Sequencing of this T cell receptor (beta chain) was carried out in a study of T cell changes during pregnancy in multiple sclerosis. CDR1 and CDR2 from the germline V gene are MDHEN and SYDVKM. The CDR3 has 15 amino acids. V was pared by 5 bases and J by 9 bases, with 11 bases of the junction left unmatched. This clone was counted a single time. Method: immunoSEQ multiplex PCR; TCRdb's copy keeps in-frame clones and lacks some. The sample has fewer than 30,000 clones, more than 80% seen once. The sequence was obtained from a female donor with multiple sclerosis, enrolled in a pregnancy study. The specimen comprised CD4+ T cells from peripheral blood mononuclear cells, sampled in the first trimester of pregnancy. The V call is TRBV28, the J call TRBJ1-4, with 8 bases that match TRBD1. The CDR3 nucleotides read TGTGCCAGCAGTCCCCGTGGCAGGGGGCTTAAAAAACTGTTTTTT. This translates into CASSPRGRGLKKLFF.